Only a few counts were recorded for the clone carrying this T cell receptor beta chain. Its matching antigen is unknown. These data belong to a study of cytomegalovirus exposure and HLA in healthy donors. Points from the study as a whole: In a later analysis, CMV-associated beta chains were mostly HLA-associated, it appeared. Per a prior analysis, the majority of TCR beta V segments were productive roughly 87% or roughly 30% of the time. Trimming of TCR beta V- and J-genes showed a link, identified in a later analysis, to a missense DCLRE1C variant.

CDR1 is SGHAT, CDR2 FQNNGV, per germline. This CDR3 comprises 15 residues. The V segment lost 2 bases and the J segment 5 bases; nucleotides outside the gene matches: 7. This PCR relied on a set of 60 Vbeta primers and 13 Jbeta primers. This table comes from immunoSEQ multiplex PCR, and its TCRdb copy is limited to in-frame clones, with some not included. The table lists about 130,000 clones, 65% to 90% of them singletons. Sequences were obtained from PBMCs. The V gene is TRBV11-2, the J gene TRBJ1-2, with 8 nucleotides matching TRBD1. This receptor was identified in a girl under 10 years old in good health and CMV-seronegative. The CDR3 region is CASSLWQGAWYGYTF. The DNA for the CDR3 is TGTGCCAGCAGCTTATGGCAGGGGGCATGGTATGGCTACACCTTC.